This T cell receptor beta chain was observed in a study of blood T cell repertoires in COVID-19. Study-wide context: Sites across the United States, Italy and Spain contributed samples from acute and convalescent COVID-19. The analysed material was cDNA or gDNA that came from T cells, B-cell-depleted T cells, or PBMCs.

In the original analysis: Estimation of nucleated cell counts relied on the amplification of reference gene primers. The repertoire was sequenced with immunoSEQ multiplex PCR; TCRdb's copy has only in-frame clones and lacks some. V, J and clone size were drawn from that table, and D and trimming were deduced from the DNA. The sample shows 75,000 to 90,000 clones, approximately 86% of them seen only once. The CDR3 contains 13 residues. Trimming shortened V by 3 bases and J by 1 base, and 6 bases separated the two germline ends. Germline V gives CDR1 SGHVS, CDR2 FNYEAQ. The chain joins TRBV7-6 to TRBJ1-1; D uncertain. The receptor's source is a man older than 75 with active or convalescent COVID-19. Sample: peripheral blood. The CDR3 protein is CASSFTENTEAFF. CDR3 nucleotide sequence: TGTGCCAGCAGCTTTACAGAGAACACTGAAGCTTTCTTT.